The 20 T cell receptor beta chains below come from one sample, sequenced in a study of shared clonotypes between healthy human individuals. It was CD45RO-negative cells, positively selected for CCR7, that made up naive CD8 cells, with terminally differentiated effector memory CD45RA+ cells excluded. Only in-frame clones appear in the TCRdb table, and some are missing; sequencing was by immunoSEQ multiplex PCR. The profile covers around 2.1 million clones, with 85% to 95% appearing a single time and 1.5% to 2% taken by the ten largest. Sequencing was done on a sample of naive CD8+ T cells from PBMCs. The source is a man in his late teens or twenties in good health. Some clones in this sample may be carry-over from other donors' samples.

In nucleotides, the CDR3 is TGCGCCAGCAGCTTTACAGGGAAGGTCCATGAGCAGTTCTTC. This gives the protein CASSFTGKVHEQFF. This chain connects TRBV5-1 to TRBJ2-1; D might be TRBD1 (6 bases). CDR3 length: 14 amino acids. CDR1 is SGHRS, CDR2 YFSETQ, per germline. The V and J ends lost 2 bases and 8 bases respectively, with 14 bases between them.

This chain links TRBV6-1 with TRBJ1-2; perhaps TRBD1 as D (5 bases). The CDR3 contains 11 residues. Trimming took off 3 bases at V and 7 bases at J, with 6 bases between the two ends. Germline loops: CDR1 MNHNS, CDR2 SASEGT. The chain's CDR3 is CASSEGLGYTF. The CDR3 bases are TGTGCCAGCAGTGAGGGGCTTGGCTACACCTTC.

The V call is TRBV23-1, the J call TRBJ1-4, with D maybe TRBD1 (5 bases). TRBV23-1 is given ORF status, its function remaining uncertain. The V end was cut by 4 bases, the J end by 4 bases, with 19 bases between. The CDR3 is 17 amino acids. The CDR3 here is CASSRVTHRDLNEKLFF. The CDR3 DNA reads TGCGCCAGCAGTCGGGTTACGCATAGGGACCTTAATGAAAAACTGTTTTTT.

The chain recombines TRBV5-1 with TRBJ2-2; weak D call: TRBD1 (6 bases). V was trimmed by 1 base and J by 2 bases, leaving 9 bases between them. Germline V gene lookup returns CDR1 SGHRS and CDR2 YFSETQ. The CDR3 length is 15 residues. The DNA of the CDR3 is TGCGCCAGCAGCTTGCTGGACAGCAACACCGGGGAGCTGTTTTTT. This codes for CASSLLDSNTGELFF. The full variable domain, in which reference TRBV5-1 and TRBJ2-2 provide the parts outside the CDR3, is KAGVTQTPRYLIKTRGQQVTLSCSPISGHRSVSWYQQTPGQGLQFLFEYFSETQRNKGNFPGRFSGRQFSNSRSEMNVSTLELGDSALYLCASSLLDSNTGELFFGEGSRLTVL.

The genes are TRBV9 and TRBJ1-2; no reliable D call. The germline V gene encodes CDR1 SGDLS and CDR2 YYNGEE. Trimming took 0 bases from V and 3 from J, leaving 21 bases between them. The CDR3 length is 18 residues. The DNA for the CDR3 is TGTGCCAGCAGCGTAGCTGGAGAGGTGGGCCACGGGGACTATGGCTACACCTTC. Translation gives CASSVAGEVGHGDYGYTF.

CDR3 DNA: TGTGCCACCGAGGGGCCTAGCACAGATACGCAGTATTTT. This gives the protein CATEGPSTDTQYF. The chain joins TRBV11-2 to TRBJ2-3; TRBD1 or TRBD2 may be the D gene (5 bases each). Trimming pared 10 bases from V and 0 bases from J, leaving 11 bases between. Germline V CDR1 and CDR2: SGHAT, FQNNGV. The CDR3 consists of 13 residues.

On this clone: Distinct nucleotide sequences in the sample also encode this CDR3. The chain uses TRBV9 and TRBJ2-6; D is uncertain. The CDR3 extends over 15 amino acids. Germline V gives CDR1 SGDLS, CDR2 YYNGEE. The ends were cut back, 0 bases at V and 2 bases at J, with 6 bases in the middle. CDR3 nucleotides: TGTGCCAGCAGCGTAGGTGGGGCTGGGGCCAACGTCCTGACTTTC. This encodes CASSVGGAGANVLTF.

In DNA form, the CDR3 reads TGCGCCAGCAGTCAATCGACGGGACTTCAAGCCTACGAGCAGTACTTC. This codes for CASSQSTGLQAYEQYF. The chain recombines TRBV23-1 with TRBJ2-7; D perhaps matches TRBD2 (6 bases). TRBV23-1 is noted as an ORF with a role that remains uncertain. V lost 0 bases and J 2 bases, leaving 14 bases between the germline ends. This CDR3 has 16 residues.

J is TRBJ2-5 and V is TRBV6-6; D possibly uses TRBD1 or TRBD2 (5 bases each). Germline loops: CDR1 MNHNY, CDR2 SVGAGI (reference sequence). V was cut by 7 bases and J by 5 bases, with 17 bases left in between. The CDR3 has 14 amino acids. CDR3 loop: CASTSWGSQETQYF. CDR3 coding DNA: TGTGCCAGCACTAGCTGGGGGAGTCAGGAGACCCAGTACTTC.

This rearrangement joins TRBV7-2 to TRBJ2-7; 8 bases align to TRBD1. Germline V gives CDR1 SGHTA, CDR2 FQGNSA. The CDR3 consists of 15 residues. V gave up 3 bases and J gave up 7 bases; unmatched junction bases: 11. The CDR3 sequence is CASSFAGQASREQYF. CDR3 sequence (DNA): TGTGCCAGCAGCTTTGCGGGACAGGCTTCAAGGGAGCAGTACTTC.

The V call is TRBV10-2, the J call TRBJ2-2; 8 bases agree with TRBD1. The germline CDR1 and CDR2 sequences are WSHSY and SAAADI. The CDR3 spans 16 residues. With V trimmed by 2 bases and J by 5 bases, 7 bases remained unmatched. CDR3 DNA: TGCGCCAGCAGTGAGGCAGGACAGGGTAAAACCGGGGAGCTGTTTTTT. Encoded protein: CASSEAGQGKTGELFF.

The J gene is TRBJ1-4, the V gene TRBV7-9; D is unclear. V lost 1 base, J lost 3 bases, and 9 bases lay in between. The CDR3 sequence is 15 residues long. Germline V gives CDR1 SEHNR, CDR2 FQNEAQ (reference sequence). The CDR3 DNA reads as TGTGCCAGCAGCTTAGTGCAGGCGGCTAATGAAAAACTGTTTTTT. Translated: CASSLVQAANEKLFF.

The rearrangement joins TRBV4-1 to TRBJ1-3; D unresolved. Germline V gives CDR1 MGHRA, CDR2 YSYEKL. The V gene lost 2 bases and the J gene lost 4 bases, with 12 bases spanning the gap. The CDR3 extends over 15 amino acids. The CDR3 region is CASSQPTVTGNTIYF. The CDR3 bases are TGCGCCAGCAGCCAACCTACAGTGACCGGAAACACCATATATTTT.

Comment on this clone: The identical CDR3 is also encoded by other nucleotide sequences in the sample. V and J are TRBV7-9 and TRBJ2-2; no clear D gene. The CDR3 totals 13 residues. Germline CDR1 and CDR2: SEHNR and FQNEAQ (reference sequence). Trimming removed 2 bases at V and 6 bases at J, with 7 bases between. The CDR3: CASSLPPAGELFF. Here the CDR3 DNA reads TGTGCCAGCAGCTTACCCCCGGCCGGGGAGCTGTTTTTT.

J is TRBJ2-3 and V is TRBV7-9, with a weak D call TRBD1 (5 bases). This CDR3 spans 14 amino acids. Trimming stripped 2 bases from V and 2 bases from J, with 8 bases between. The germline gives CDR1 SEHNR, CDR2 FQNEAQ (reference sequence). CDR3 sequence (DNA): TGTGCCAGCAGCTTATTAGGGGTCACAGATACGCAGTATTTT. Translating it yields CASSLLGVTDTQYF.

The rearrangement joins TRBV6-1 to TRBJ1-2; unclear D gene. The CDR3 is made up of 14 amino acids. Germline loops: CDR1 MNHNS, CDR2 SASEGT. Trimming took off 3 bases at V and 2 bases at J, with 10 bases between the two ends. The CDR3 nucleotides read TGTGCCAGCAGTGAGGAACAGAGAAACTATGGCTACACCTTC. Translated: CASSEEQRNYGYTF.

In its sample, this clone was seen once. Other nucleotide sequences from this sample produce the same CDR3. The chain has TRBV27 and TRBJ2-1, with 7 bases identical to TRBD1. This CDR3 contains 14 residues. With 2 bases clipped from V and 5 bases from J, the junction kept 3 bases outside the gene matches. CDR1 MNHEY and CDR2 SMNVEV come from the germline V gene (reference sequence). The CDR3 loop is CASSLRQGNNEQFF. The CDR3, as DNA: TGTGCCAGCAGTTTAAGACAGGGAAACAATGAGCAGTTCTTC.

This clone was observed a handful of times. The chain links TRBV5-4 to TRBJ1-1; D gene unclear. Germline values: CDR1 SGHNT, CDR2 YYREEE (reference sequence). V lost 0 bases and J 3 bases, leaving 3 bases between the germline ends. There are 12 residues in the CDR3. In DNA form, the CDR3 reads TGTGCCAGCAGCTTGGAGTACACTGAAGCTTTCTTT. It yields the protein CASSLEYTEAFF. The variable domain in full, with the rest retrieved from reference TRBV5-4 and TRBJ1-1, is ETGVTQSPTHLIKTRGQQVTLRCSSQSGHNTVSWYQQALGQGPQFIFQYYREEENGRGNFPPRFSGLQFPNYSSELNVNALELDDSALYLCASSLEYTEAFFGQGTRLTVV.

The J gene is TRBJ1-4, the V gene TRBV27, with unresolved D. Trimming left V 2 bases short and J 6 bases short, with 7 bases between. Germline V lookup: CDR1 MNHEY, CDR2 SMNVEV (reference sequence). This CDR3 has 13 amino acids. CDR3 DNA: TGTGCCAGCAGTTTAAGCCTATATGAAAAACTGTTTTTT. Translating gives CASSLSLYEKLFF. The variable domain in full, completed from reference TRBV27 and TRBJ1-4, reads EAQVTQNPRYLITVTGKKLTVTCSQNMNHEYMSWYRQDPGLGLRQIYYSMNVEVTDKGDVPEGYKVSRKEKRNFPLILESPSPNQTSLYFCASSLSLYEKLFFGSGTQLSVL.

This chain connects TRBV28 to TRBJ2-3; 11 bases match TRBD2. V dropped 5 bases and J dropped 6; count of bases not matched to a gene: 4. There are 14 residues in the CDR3. CDR1 is MDHEN and CDR2 is SYDVKM in the germline V gene. The CDR3 sequence: CASSIRLAGDTQYF. The CDR3 nucleotides are TGTGCCAGCAGTATAAGACTAGCGGGGGATACGCAGTATTTT.